The 17 T cell receptor beta chains given below trace back to one sample, sequenced in a study of T cells in Graves' hyperthyroidism and ophthalmopathy. RNA transcripts yielded amplified TCR beta CDR3 regions. Initially, a first-round RT-PCR of the TCR CDR3 employed the HTBI primer set. Each CDR3 protein is one row after TCRdb ran MiXCR on the multiplex PCR reads. This table has under 350,000 distinct CDR3 sequences, 18% appearing once. The sample taken for sequencing was blood. The receptors stem from a woman aged 45-65 years with Graves' hyperthyroidism.

In this sample, this clonotype turned up many times. V is TRBV28 and J is TRBJ2-3; D tentatively fits TRBD1 or TRBD2 (5 bases each). Germline V CDR1 and CDR2: MDHEN, SYDVKM. There are 15 residues in the CDR3. V was clipped by 5 bases and J by 1 base, with 13 bases between them. The CDR3 region is CASSGGGGRTDTQYF. The CDR3 region has the DNA TGTGCCAGCAGTGGGGGTGGCGGCCGCACAGATACGCAGTATTTT.

This clonotype was detected many times. Given a much more abundant clone one base away, this may be a read error. The chain uses TRBV6-5 and TRBJ2-1; D not resolved. The V end was cut by 1 base, the J end by 6 bases, with 1 base between. Germline lookup yields CDR1 MNHEY and CDR2 SVGAGI. CDR3 length: 11 amino acids. The CDR3 sequence is CASSYFNEQFF. The CDR3 bases are TGTGCCAGCAGTTACTTCAATGAGCAGTTCTTC.

V usage is TRBV12-3 or TRBV12-4 and J usage is TRBJ1-2; the D gene is possibly TRBD1 (6 bases). The V and J ends lost 3 bases and 0 bases respectively, with 14 bases between them. This CDR3 contains 16 residues. The CDR3 DNA follows: TGTGCCAGCAGTTTTCACAGGGTGATTGCTAACTATGGCTACACCTTC. Translating it yields CASSFHRVIANYGYTF.

This clonotype was observed at least ten times. CDR3 residues: CASSSSGTGTRPQHF. CDR3 nucleotides: TGTGCCAGCAGTTCCTCCGGGACAGGGACTCGGCCCCAGCATTTT. The chain uses TRBV6-5 and TRBJ1-5; 9 bases map to TRBD1. Germline V gene sequence: CDR1 MNHEY, CDR2 SVGAGI. The junction had 10 bases not matched to a gene; V was cut back by 4 bases and J by 9 bases. The CDR3 has 15 amino acids.

There are a few counts of this clonotype. CDR3 sequence (DNA): TGTGCCAGCAAGAAGCGGGGGGGAGGGACAGATACGCAGTATTTT. It yields the protein CASKKRGGGTDTQYF. The chain uses TRBV2 and TRBJ2-3; 10 bases line up with TRBD2. The CDR3 is 15 residues long. Germline lookup yields CDR1 SNHLY and CDR2 FYNNEI. J lost 3 bases, V lost 7 bases, and 7 bases had no gene match.

Concerning this clonotype itself: A read error may account for a junction end that differs from germline. The chain recombines TRBV2 with TRBJ1-2, with D unresolved. CDR1 is SNHLY and CDR2 is FYNNEI in the germline V gene. The CDR3 loop spans 12 amino acids. Here the CDR3 reads CASPGPNYGHTF. DNA for the CDR3: TGTGCCAGCCCGGGCCCAAACTATGGCCACACCTTC.

A few counts support this clonotype. V usage is TRBV18 and J usage is TRBJ2-7, with 7 bases that match TRBD1. CDR1 is KGHSH and CDR2 is LQKENI in the germline V gene. This CDR3 has 14 residues. V was clipped by 4 bases and J by 2 bases; unmatched bases: 5. CDR3 DNA: TGTGCCAGCTCACTCGGGACAGACGCCTACGAGCAGTACTTC. Translated, it gives CASSLGTDAYEQYF.

In this sample, this clonotype turned up many times. V and J are TRBV30 and TRBJ1-2, with 9 bases identical to TRBD1. The CDR3 is 13 residues long. CDR1 and CDR2 (germline): GTSNPN, SVGIG (reference sequence). V dropped 3 bases and J dropped 5; count of bases not matched to a gene: 4. The CDR3 protein is CAWSLDRGYGYTF. The CDR3 region has the DNA TGTGCCTGGAGCTTAGACAGGGGGTATGGCTACACCTTC.

The chain recombines TRBV12-3 or TRBV12-4 with TRBJ2-2; 10 bases line up with TRBD2. This CDR3 spans 15 amino acids. With 7 bases clipped from V and 0 bases from J, the junction kept 2 bases outside the gene matches. The CDR3 nucleotides are TGTGCCAGCAAAGCGGGGGGGTCGAACACCGGGGAGCTGTTTTTT. Translation gives CASKAGGSNTGELFF.

Note on this clonotype: A much bigger clone sits one base away, suggesting this may be a read error. The CDR3 DNA reads as TGTGCCAGCAGCCAACCTAAAACAGGGATATATGGCTACACCTTC. Its protein is CASSQPKTGIYGYTF. The chain joins TRBV3-1 to TRBJ1-2; possibly TRBD1 for D (6 bases). The CDR3 consists of 15 residues. Trimming shortened V by 2 bases and J by 5 bases, and 15 bases separated the two germline ends. Germline CDR1 reads LGHDT; CDR2 reads YNNKEL (reference sequence).

This clonotype was seen a few times. V is TRBV6-5 and J is TRBJ2-4, with 10 bases lining up with TRBD1. The CDR3 extends over 18 amino acids. Germline assignment: CDR1 MNHEY and CDR2 SVGAGI. V lost 2 bases, J lost 2 bases, and 9 bases stayed unmatched. The CDR3 bases are TGTGCCAGCAGTTACAGAGACAGGGGGCGGGTATCCAAAAACATTCAGTACTTC. It specifies CASSYRDRGRVSKNIQYF.

The V and J genes are TRBV2 and TRBJ2-1; 11 nucleotides agree with TRBD2. Trimming removed 0 bases from V and 6 bases from J; junction bases left unmatched: 4. Germline V CDR1 and CDR2: SNHLY, FYNNEI. This CDR3 has 16 amino acids. CDR3 loop: CASSEAPGTSGNEQFF. DNA of the CDR3: TGTGCCAGCAGTGAAGCGCCCGGGACTAGCGGCAATGAGCAGTTCTTC.

This clonotype showed up just a few times. The chain has TRBV30 and TRBJ2-7; the D is unclear. CDR1 and CDR2 from the germline V gene are GTSNPN and SVGIG (reference sequence). Trimming took off 5 bases at V and 0 bases at J, with 8 bases between the two ends. The CDR3 sequence is 12 residues long. CDR3 sequence: CAWGRSSYEQYV. In DNA, the CDR3 is TGTGCCTGGGGAAGGAGCTCCTACGAGCAGTACGTC.

This clonotype has ten or more counts. The gene calls are TRBV2 and TRBJ2-1; D unresolved. V was pared by 1 base and J by 5 bases, with 12 bases between. Germline V CDR1 and CDR2: SNHLY, FYNNEI. The CDR3 covers 15 residues. The CDR3 loop is CASSEVADSHNEQFF. Written as DNA, the CDR3 is TGTGCCAGCAGTGAAGTAGCCGATTCCCACAATGAGCAGTTCTTC.

The chain uses TRBV7-2 and TRBJ2-7, with a possible D match to TRBD1 (6 bases). CDR3 length equals 14 residues. V was trimmed by 1 base and J by 6 bases, leaving 13 bases between them. Looked up from germline, CDR1 is SGHTA and CDR2 is FQGNSA. CDR3 bases: TGTGCCAGCAGCTTAGGTCACAGGGTAAGCGAGCAGTACTTC. It specifies CASSLGHRVSEQYF.

The table lists this clonotype with a few counts. J is TRBJ1-2 and V is TRBV5-1; 7 bases map to TRBD1. This CDR3 has 13 residues. Germline assignment: CDR1 SGHRS and CDR2 YFSETQ. V dropped 4 bases and J dropped 4; count of bases not matched to a gene: 4. The CDR3 spells CASSKDRLYGYTF. CDR3 nucleotides: TGCGCCAGCAGCAAGGACAGGCTCTATGGCTACACCTTC.

This clonotype was seen a few times. The CDR3: CSAVILLQGARSYEQYF. DNA of the CDR3: TGCAGTGCTGTCATATTGTTACAGGGGGCGAGGTCCTACGAGCAGTACTTC. This chain joins TRBV20-1 and TRBJ2-7; 9 nucleotides align to TRBD1. Germline CDR1 DFQATT, CDR2 SNEGSKA (reference sequence). This CDR3 region has 17 residues. V dropped 5 bases and J dropped 1; count of bases not matched to a gene: 15.